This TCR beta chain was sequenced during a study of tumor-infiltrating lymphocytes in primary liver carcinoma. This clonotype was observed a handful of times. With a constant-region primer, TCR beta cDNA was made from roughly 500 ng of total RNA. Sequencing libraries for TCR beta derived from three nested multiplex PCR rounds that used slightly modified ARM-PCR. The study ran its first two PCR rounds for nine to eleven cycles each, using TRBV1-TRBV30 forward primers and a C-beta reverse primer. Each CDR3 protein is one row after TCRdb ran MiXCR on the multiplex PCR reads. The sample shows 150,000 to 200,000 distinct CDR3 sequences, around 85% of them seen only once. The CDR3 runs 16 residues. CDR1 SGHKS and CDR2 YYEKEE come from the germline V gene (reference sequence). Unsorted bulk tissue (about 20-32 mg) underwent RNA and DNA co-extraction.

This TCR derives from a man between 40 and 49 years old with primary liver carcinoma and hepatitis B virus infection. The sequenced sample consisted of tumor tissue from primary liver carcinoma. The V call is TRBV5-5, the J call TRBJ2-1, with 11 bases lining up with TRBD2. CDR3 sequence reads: CTNSSLGTSGGNEQFF. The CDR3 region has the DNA TGTACCAACAGCTCCTTAGGGACTAGCGGCGGGAATGAGCAGTTCTTC.